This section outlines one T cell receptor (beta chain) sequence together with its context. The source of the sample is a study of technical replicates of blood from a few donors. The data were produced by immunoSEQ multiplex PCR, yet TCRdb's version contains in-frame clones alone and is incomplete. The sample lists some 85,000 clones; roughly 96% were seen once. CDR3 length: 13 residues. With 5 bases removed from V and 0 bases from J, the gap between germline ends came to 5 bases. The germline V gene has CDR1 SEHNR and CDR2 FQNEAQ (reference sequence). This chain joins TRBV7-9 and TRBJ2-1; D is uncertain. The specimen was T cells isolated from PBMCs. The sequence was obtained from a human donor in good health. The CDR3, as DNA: TGTGCCAGCAGCCCTTTCTCCTACAATGAGCAGTTCTTC. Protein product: CASSPFSYNEQFF.